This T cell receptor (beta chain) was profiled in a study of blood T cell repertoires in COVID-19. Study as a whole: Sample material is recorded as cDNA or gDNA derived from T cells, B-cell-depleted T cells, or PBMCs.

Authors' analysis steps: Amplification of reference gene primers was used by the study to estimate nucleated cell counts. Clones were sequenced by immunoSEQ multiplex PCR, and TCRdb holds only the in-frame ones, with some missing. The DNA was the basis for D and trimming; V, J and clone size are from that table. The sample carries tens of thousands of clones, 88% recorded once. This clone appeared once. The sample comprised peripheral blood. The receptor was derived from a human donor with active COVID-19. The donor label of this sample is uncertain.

The CDR3 coding sequence is TGTGCCACCAGTGACCTCCCCTTGACTAGCGGGACCCACAATGAGCAGTTCTTC. This sequence encodes CATSDLPLTSGTHNEQFF. The chain joins TRBV24-1 to TRBJ2-1; 11 bases align to TRBD2. The germline V gene encodes CDR1 KGHDR and CDR2 SFDVKD. The CDR3 spans 18 residues. The junction had 12 bases not matched to a gene; V was cut back by 4 bases and J by 5 bases.